The present T cell receptor (beta chain) was sequenced within a study of T cell repertoires in cytomegalovirus infection. At the level of the study: Matching HLA type and CMV infection were both indicated by public TCR beta signatures.

This CDR3 spans 16 amino acids. V dropped 5 bases and J dropped 6 bases, with 20 bases sitting between them. CDR1 is SGHTA, CDR2 FQGTGA, per germline. MiXCR, run by TCRdb on the reads, gives a single entry per CDR3 protein. The sample includes fewer than 550,000 distinct CDR3 sequences, around 27% of them seen just once. The sample consisted of PBMCs. This sequence joins TRBV7-3 and TRBJ2-1; TRBD1 is a possible D gene (6 bases). This sequence originates from a human donor in good health (CMV status not recorded). Some clones in this sample may be carry-over from other donors' samples. CDR3 nucleotides: TGTGCCAGCAGCCCAACGGTGACAGGCTTTCTCAATGAGCAGTTCTTC. It specifies CASSPTVTGFLNEQFF. Looking up the rest from reference TRBV7-3 and TRBJ2-1 gives the full variable domain: GAGVSQTPSNKVTEKGKYVELRCDPISGHTALYWYRQSLGQGPEFLIYFQGTGAADDSGLPNDRFFAVRPEGSVSTLKIQRTERGDSAVYLCASSPTVTGFLNEQFFGPGTRLTVL.